These 20 T cell receptor beta chains were sequenced from one sample in a study of CD8+ T cells in alopecia areata. Sequencing relied on a cDNA template that was reverse transcribed from extracted RNA. Assay: immunoSEQ multiplex PCR; the TCRdb copy retains only in-frame clones and omits some. Here the sample spans over 50,000 clones, more than 40% being singletons. Source: CD8+ T cells sorted from blood, taken at week 0. The receptors here all came from a human donor with alopecia areata.

The chain recombines TRBV29-1 with TRBJ2-1, with D tentatively TRBD1 (6 bases). V was clipped by 3 bases and J by 2 bases, with 8 bases between them. This CDR3 contains 13 residues. Germline-derived CDR1 and CDR2 are SQVTM and ANQGSEA. The CDR3 DNA reads TGCAGCGTTGAGTCAGGGGCCTACAATGAGCAGTTCTTC. Translated, it gives CSVESGAYNEQFF.

This clone was counted only a few times. The gene calls are TRBV6-4 and TRBJ1-2; no firm D call. The length of the CDR3 is 14 residues. Germline values: CDR1 MRHNA, CDR2 SNTAGT. Trimming left V 5 bases short and J 5 bases short, with 15 bases between. CDR3 region: CASSLPALGYGYTF. In DNA, the CDR3 is TGTGCCAGCAGTCTTCCGGCCTTGGGATATGGCTACACCTTC.

The chain uses TRBV2 and TRBJ2-1, with D unresolved. The germline gives CDR1 SNHLY, CDR2 FYNNEI. CDR3 length: 15 residues. V was trimmed by 4 bases and J by 0 bases, leaving 10 bases between them. CDR3 nucleotide sequence: TGTGCCAGCAGTGGGCCCCGGCCCTCCTACAATGAGCAGTTCTTC. Its protein product is CASSGPRPSYNEQFF.

The chain is built from TRBV10-3 and TRBJ2-5; TRBD2 is a possible D gene (6 bases). Trimming removed 6 bases from V and 2 bases from J, with 16 bases in between. The CDR3 loop spans 15 amino acids. Germline V lookup: CDR1 ENHRY, CDR2 SYGVKD. CDR3 in amino acids: CAISTPGLFQETQYF. The CDR3 nucleotides are TGTGCCATCAGCACCCCGGGACTCTTTCAAGAGACCCAGTACTTC.

The rearrangement uses TRBV23-1 and TRBJ2-2; the D gene is possibly TRBD2 (5 bases). TRBV23-1 is labeled an ORF, and its function is uncertain. With 0 bases removed from V and 5 bases from J, the gap between germline ends came to 10 bases. The CDR3 sequence is 15 residues long. The CDR3 region has the DNA TGCGCCAGCAGTCAATCGCGAGGGCAGACCGGGGAGCTGTTTTTT. It specifies CASSQSRGQTGELFF.

In its sample, this clone was seen a few times. The chain couples TRBV2 to TRBJ2-3; 7 nucleotides match TRBD2. This CDR3 is 15 amino acids long. Germline values: CDR1 SNHLY, CDR2 FYNNEI. V shed 6 bases, J shed 2 bases, and the junction held 8 bases outside the gene matches. Written as DNA, the CDR3 is TGTGCCAGCAGAGCGGGGAACACAATCACAGATACGCAGTATTTT. It encodes CASRAGNTITDTQYF.

The chain uses TRBV9 and TRBJ2-3, with D hard to call. This CDR3 region has 14 residues. Germline-derived CDR1 and CDR2 are SGDLS and YYNGEE. Trimming stripped 0 bases from V and 0 bases from J, with 5 bases between. CDR3: CASSVALSTDTQYF. The CDR3 nucleotides are TGTGCCAGCAGCGTAGCGCTCAGCACAGATACGCAGTATTTT.

The chain is built from TRBV29-1 and TRBJ2-5; TRBD1 aligns across 10 bases. V shed 2 bases and J 5 bases; nucleotides not matched to a gene: 11. The germline CDR1 and CDR2 sequences are SQVTM and ANQGSEA. The CDR3 is made up of 16 amino acids. For the CDR3, the DNA is TGCAGCGTTGAACCCCGACAGGGGGCCCCTTTCGAGACCCAGTACTTC. The encoded protein is CSVEPRQGAPFETQYF. The full variable domain, with the rest looked up from reference TRBV29-1 and TRBJ2-5, is SAVISQKPSRDICQRGTSLTIQCQVDSQVTMMFWYRQQPGQSLTLIATANQGSEATYESGFVIDKFPISRPNLTFSTLTVSNMSPEDSSIYLCSVEPRQGAPFETQYFGPGTRLLVL.

The rearrangement links TRBV29-1 to TRBJ2-7, with 7 nucleotides matching TRBD2. Trimming removed 3 bases from V and 7 bases from J; junction bases left unmatched: 3. The CDR3 spans 11 residues. Germline lookup yields CDR1 SQVTM and CDR2 ANQGSEA. CDR3 residues: CSVDGGMEQYF. The CDR3 DNA reads as TGCAGCGTTGACGGGGGGATGGAGCAGTACTTC.

This clone has only one observation. The chain combines TRBV9 with TRBJ2-1; 11 positions match TRBD2. This CDR3 is 14 amino acids long. Trimming took 3 bases from V and 5 from J; bases not matched to a gene: 1. Germline values: CDR1 SGDLS, CDR2 YYNGEE. The DNA for the CDR3 is TGTGCCAGCAGCGCTAGCGGGAGGCACAATGAGCAGTTCTTC. Its translation is CASSASGRHNEQFF.

This clone was observed a few times. The chain recombines TRBV7-9 with TRBJ2-7; D is perhaps TRBD1 or TRBD2 (5 bases each). Germline V gives CDR1 SEHNR, CDR2 FQNEAQ (reference sequence). V lost 5 bases and J lost 5, with 16 bases in between. This CDR3 spans 14 amino acids. In DNA, the CDR3 is TGTGCCAGCAGCCCCTCGGGACGGCATCACGAGCAGTACTTC. Its translation: CASSPSGRHHEQYF.

This rearrangement joins TRBV27 to TRBJ2-7, with TRBD1 as a possible D gene (6 bases). The CDR3 is made up of 17 amino acids. Germline loops: CDR1 MNHEY, CDR2 SMNVEV (reference sequence). V was shortened by 5 bases and J by 2 bases, with 22 bases between the two germline ends. CDR3 protein: CASSPLSMGQPTYEQYF. The CDR3 DNA reads TGTGCCAGCAGTCCGCTATCGATGGGACAACCCACCTACGAGCAGTACTTC.

The chain combines TRBV9 with TRBJ1-2, with 7 bases aligning to TRBD1. With 0 bases clipped from V and 5 bases from J, the junction kept 13 bases outside the gene matches. The V gene's germline CDR1 is SGDLS and CDR2 YYNGEE. The CDR3 runs 17 residues. The CDR3 reads CASSVDPVQGESYGYTF. As DNA, the CDR3 is TGTGCCAGCAGCGTAGACCCGGTGCAGGGGGAGTCTTATGGCTACACCTTC.

The chain uses TRBV11-3 and TRBJ2-7, with a weak D call TRBD1 (6 bases). The V end lost 5 bases, the J end lost 2 bases, and 13 bases lay between the germline ends. This CDR3 region has 14 residues. Per germline, CDR1 SGHNT and CDR2 YENEEA. The CDR3: CASSATGNPYEQYF. In nucleotides, the CDR3 is TGTGCCAGCAGCGCAACAGGGAACCCCTACGAGCAGTACTTC.

The chain is built from TRBV29-1 and TRBJ2-7, with D possibly being TRBD2 (5 bases). Trimming took 2 bases from V and 3 from J, leaving 11 bases between them. Germline loops: CDR1 SQVTM, CDR2 ANQGSEA. The CDR3 contains 13 residues. Here the CDR3 reads CSVESSLGYEQYF. Written as DNA, the CDR3 is TGCAGCGTTGAATCTAGCCTGGGCTACGAGCAGTACTTC.

The chain combines TRBV9 with TRBJ2-7, with TRBD2 matching over 10 bases. The CDR3 has 15 amino acids. Germline V CDR1 and CDR2: SGDLS, YYNGEE. The V and J ends lost 4 bases and 3 bases, in that order; junction bases with no gene match: 7. The CDR3 region is CASSPYGLADYEQYF. The CDR3 DNA is TGTGCCAGCAGCCCCTACGGACTAGCGGACTACGAGCAGTACTTC. The variable domain in full, with the rest retrieved from reference TRBV9 and TRBJ2-7, is DSGVTQTPKHLITATGQRVTLRCSPRSGDLSVYWYQQSLDQGLQFLIQYYNGEERAKGNILERFSAQQFPDLHSELNLSSLELGDSALYFCASSPYGLADYEQYFGPGTRLTVT.

The chain joins TRBV27 to TRBJ2-5, with 8 bases matching TRBD1. CDR1 and CDR2 from the germline V gene are MNHEY and SMNVEV (reference sequence). This CDR3 contains 15 residues. V lost 5 bases and J lost 5; bases outside the gene matches: 10. CDR3: CASSPGTGLWETQYF. The CDR3 DNA follows: TGTGCCAGCAGTCCAGGGACAGGTTTGTGGGAGACCCAGTACTTC.

This clone turned up a few times. The chain uses TRBV7-9 and TRBJ2-7; 7 bases align to TRBD2. CDR1 and CDR2 (germline): SEHNR, FQNEAQ (reference sequence). V lost 5 bases and J lost 0; bases outside the gene matches: 7. This CDR3 comprises 15 residues. CDR3 DNA sequence: TGTGCCAGCAGCCTAGGAGAGCGGGGCTCCTACGAGCAGTACTTC. It yields the protein CASSLGERGSYEQYF.

This clone came up a few times. The chain couples TRBV29-1 to TRBJ1-1, with D hard to call. Trimming took 5 bases from V and 0 from J, leaving 7 bases between them. The CDR3 spans 12 residues. Germline values: CDR1 SQVTM, CDR2 ANQGSEA. The CDR3 spells CSVLQLNTEAFF. CDR3 sequence (DNA): TGCAGCGTTCTTCAGCTGAACACTGAAGCTTTCTTT.

This clone has a handful of counts. V is TRBV7-9 and J is TRBJ2-1; 11 positions match TRBD2. Germline V lookup: CDR1 SEHNR, CDR2 FQNEAQ (reference sequence). Germline trimming cut 5 bases from V and 8 bases from J; bases unmatched to any gene: 8. CDR3 length: 15 residues. The CDR3 sequence is CASSQLAGVIDEQFF. CDR3 in DNA: TGTGCCAGCAGCCAACTAGCGGGAGTTATCGATGAGCAGTTCTTC.